The clone carrying this T cell receptor (beta chain) was seen a handful of times. What it binds is unknown. V lost 3 bases to trimming and J lost 6 bases; unmatched junction nucleotides: 14. Germline CDR1 is MNHEY and CDR2 is SMNVEV (reference sequence). This CDR3 contains 17 residues. This sample was included in a study of T cell repertoires in cytomegalovirus infection. Turning to the study itself: HLA-C-restricted CMV epitopes, recently identified, and well-studied HLA-B-restricted ones were used by the study. The public TCR beta signatures pointed to both CMV infection and matching HLA type. Overall study results and limits: Frequencies of public TCR beta families were cumulated, and this identified carriers of CMV plus the relevant HLA. In two of eight donors, the top clonotype was HLA-C-restricted CMV-specific.

MiXCR, applied by TCRdb to the reads, yields one record per CDR3 protein. This table holds approximately 910,000 distinct CDR3 sequences, less than 35% found once. This TCR came from a human donor in good health (CMV status not recorded). Some clones in this sample may be carry-over from other donors' samples. The V gene is TRBV27, the J gene TRBJ2-1, with TRBD2 matching over 7 bases. Sequencing used cultured CD8+ T cells from PBMCs, obtained from culture after CMV antigen stimulation. The CDR3 sequence is CASSLLGGGGPVNEQFF. DNA for the CDR3: TGTGCCAGCAGTTTGCTGGGGGGGGGAGGTCCCGTCAATGAGCAGTTCTTC.